Each of the 31 T cell receptor beta chains below was sequenced from the same sample in a study of T-cell reconstitution after alpha-beta-depleted transplantation in children. The TCRbeta library was prepared with unique molecular identifiers. Via MiXCR, TCRdb re-called the PCR reads, giving one row per CDR3 protein. The table records about 900,000 distinct CDR3 sequences, roughly 31% of them present only once. This material consisted of PBMCs, mostly from graft donor cells, taken 360 days after TCRalphabeta/CD19-depleted stem cell transplant. The receptors stem from a boy in the first two years of life who had a stem cell transplant for SCID, so the T cells may come from the graft donor.

The CDR3 sequence is CASSQDRARYEQYF. The CDR3 DNA reads as TGTGCCAGCAGTCAGGACAGGGCGAGGTACGAGCAGTACTTC. This rearrangement joins TRBV7-2 to TRBJ2-7; TRBD1 aligns across 8 bases. This CDR3 region has 14 residues. The V segment lost 6 bases and the J segment 4 bases; nucleotides outside the gene matches: 8. Germline values: CDR1 SGHTA, CDR2 FQGNSA.

A word on this clonotype: The junction shows a germline mismatch at one end, possibly a read error. V usage is TRBV29-1 and J usage is TRBJ2-4, with no clear D. CDR1 is SQVTM and CDR2 is ANQGSEA in the germline V gene. There are 12 residues in the CDR3. CDR3 region: CSVVQHQNIQHF. The CDR3 DNA reads TGCAGCGTTGTCCAACACCAAAACATTCAGCACTTC.

The chain employs TRBV11-2 and TRBJ2-7, with 13 bases matching TRBD2. V was pared by 1 base and J by 4 bases, with 4 bases of the junction left unmatched. CDR3 size: 16 residues. CDR1 and CDR2 from the germline V gene are SGHAT and FQNNGV. The CDR3 nucleotides are TGTGCCAGCAGCTTAGCCGGGACTAGCGGGGTATACGAGCAGTACTTC. Its translation is CASSLAGTSGVYEQYF.

The chain is built from TRBV27 and TRBJ2-6; D gene unclear. Germline V gene sequence: CDR1 MNHEY, CDR2 SMNVEV (reference sequence). Trimming shortened V by 5 bases and J by 0 bases, and 17 bases separated the two germline ends. The CDR3 runs to 18 residues. Here the CDR3 DNA reads TGTGCCAGCAGTCCAATTGGTCCCATTTTCTCTGGGGCCAACGTCCTGACTTTC. Translation: CASSPIGPIFSGANVLTF.

The genes are TRBV4-1 and TRBJ2-1, with unresolved D. Germline CDR1 reads MGHRA; CDR2 reads YSYEKL. CDR3 length equals 15 residues. V was shortened by 7 bases and J by 0 bases, with 13 bases between the two germline ends. The CDR3: CASTSAASSYNEQFF. In nucleotides, the CDR3 is TGCGCCAGCACCTCGGCAGCCAGCTCCTACAATGAGCAGTTCTTC.

The chain recombines TRBV12-3 or TRBV12-4 with TRBJ2-4; D ambiguous. The CDR3 is made up of 15 amino acids. The V end was cut by 1 base, the J end by 1 base, with 8 bases between. CDR3 region: CASSLEGKAKNIQYF. The CDR3 DNA is TGTGCCAGCAGTTTAGAGGGCAAGGCCAAAAACATTCAGTACTTC.

In this sample, this clonotype turned up a few times. This sequence joins TRBV29-1 and TRBJ2-5, with D possibly matching TRBD1 (8 bases). CDR3 length: 14 amino acids. V was trimmed by 5 bases and J by 4 bases, leaving 17 bases between them. Germline values: CDR1 SQVTM, CDR2 ANQGSEA. DNA of the CDR3: TGCAGCGTTCGGAACAGGGGGGGCGGAGAGACCCAGTACTTC. Amino acid sequence: CSVRNRGGGETQYF.

This chain uses TRBV12-3 or TRBV12-4 with TRBJ1-2; D is unresolved. The V and J ends lost 6 bases and 8 bases respectively, with 13 bases between them. The CDR3 is 12 residues long. Written as DNA, the CDR3 is TGTGCCAGCAGCCTCTTGCTGGGAGGCTACACCTTC. Translation gives CASSLLLGGYTF.

This clonotype was picked up one time. The chain recombines TRBV6-2 or TRBV6-3 with TRBJ1-1; the D gene is possibly TRBD1 (5 bases). Trimming shortened V by 4 bases and J by 1 base, and 19 bases separated the two germline ends. This CDR3 has 17 amino acids. CDR1 is MNHEY and CDR2 is SVGEGT in the germline V gene. The CDR3 DNA is TGTGCCAGCAGTTCAGGGAAGGCGGGCCGATGGAACACTGAAGCTTTCTTT. This translates into CASSSGKAGRWNTEAFF.

The rearrangement links TRBV12-3 or TRBV12-4 to TRBJ1-5, with D perhaps matching TRBD1 (5 bases). Trimming pared 4 bases from V and 5 bases from J, leaving 15 bases between. CDR3 length equals 15 residues. Here the CDR3 DNA reads TGTGCCAGCAGTTCTGCGCAGGGAGGGGATCAGCCCCAGCATTTT. Translating gives CASSSAQGGDQPQHF.

CDR3 nucleotides: TGTGCCAGCAGTCCCCCTTCTCTCAATGAGCAGTTCTTC. Its translation: CASSPPSLNEQFF. The gene calls are TRBV11-3 and TRBJ2-1; D is unclear. Between the trimmed V and J ends, which lost 6 bases and 6 bases, there was a span of 12 bases. CDR3 length: 13 amino acids. The germline V gene has CDR1 SGHNT and CDR2 YENEEA. The variable domain in full, with the rest retrieved from reference TRBV11-3 and TRBJ2-1, is EAGVVQSPRYKIIEKKQPVAFWCNPISGHNTLYWYLQNLGQGPELLIRYENEEAVDDSQLPKDRFSAERLKGVDSTLKIQPAELGDSAVYLCASSPPSLNEQFFGPGTRLTVL.

The sample holds a few counts of this clonotype. This rearrangement joins TRBV20-1 to TRBJ2-3; D may correspond to TRBD1 or TRBD2 (5 bases each). CDR3 length: 15 residues. CDR1 and CDR2 from the germline V gene are DFQATT and SNEGSKA (reference sequence). The V end lost 4 bases, the J end lost 2 bases, and 16 bases lay between the germline ends. The CDR3 nucleotides are TGCAGTGCTATCGGAACGGGGCTATTCACAGATACGCAGTATTTT. It encodes CSAIGTGLFTDTQYF.

The chain uses TRBV4-2 and TRBJ2-3, with a possible D match to TRBD1 (6 bases). The germline gives CDR1 LGHNA, CDR2 YNFKEQ. V lost 4 bases and J lost 0, with 14 bases in between. This CDR3 contains 16 residues. The CDR3 protein is CASSRTAVTSTDTQYF. The CDR3 DNA sequence: TGTGCCAGCAGCCGGACAGCGGTAACTAGCACAGATACGCAGTATTTT.

The chain joins TRBV20-1 to TRBJ2-5, with TRBD2 matching 10 bases. The V and J ends lost 7 bases and 2 bases, in that order; junction bases with no gene match: 4. Per the germline V gene, CDR1 is DFQATT and CDR2 is SNEGSKA (reference sequence). The CDR3 runs 13 residues. The CDR3 sequence: CSVGTSVQETQYF. DNA of the CDR3: TGCAGTGTTGGGACTAGCGTACAAGAGACCCAGTACTTC.

The V call is TRBV15, the J call TRBJ2-3; 13 bases align to TRBD2. J lost 3 bases, V lost 4 bases, and 7 bases had no gene match. CDR3 length: 17 residues. Germline loops: CDR1 LNHNV, CDR2 YYDKDF (reference sequence). The CDR3: CATSKGGGLAGTDTQYF. CDR3 in DNA: TGTGCCACCAGCAAAGGGGGGGGACTAGCGGGGACAGATACGCAGTATTTT.

The gene calls are TRBV7-9 and TRBJ2-1; 8 nucleotides align to TRBD2. Trimming took 5 bases from V and 14 from J; bases not matched to a gene: 8. The CDR3 loop spans 12 amino acids. The germline gives CDR1 SEHNR, CDR2 FQNEAQ (reference sequence). This chain's CDR3 is CASSAGLAAEFF. Here the CDR3 DNA reads TGTGCCAGCAGCGCCGGACTAGCTGCGGAGTTCTTC.

This chain links TRBV12-3 or TRBV12-4 with TRBJ2-7; 10 positions agree with TRBD1. The CDR3 is 14 amino acids. The J segment lost 6 bases and the V segment lost 7 bases, leaving 9 bases of the junction unmatched. The CDR3: CASTRGGQGPEQYF. The DNA of the CDR3 is TGTGCCAGCACCCGCGGGGGACAGGGGCCCGAGCAGTACTTC.

This clonotype was seen more than once but under ten times. The chain employs TRBV5-1 and TRBJ2-7, with 7 bases identical to TRBD1. V lost 9 bases, J lost 1 base, and 10 bases stayed unmatched. Per germline, CDR1 SGHRS and CDR2 YFSETQ. This CDR3 is 14 amino acids long. DNA for the CDR3: TGCGCCACCGACTCCGGGACAGAGTCCTACGAGCAGTACTTC. Encoded protein: CATDSGTESYEQYF.

This clonotype was seen a few times. The V gene is TRBV20-1, the J gene TRBJ2-1; TRBD2 matches at 13 bases. This CDR3 comprises 14 residues. After removal of 6 bases from V and 8 bases from J, the junction contained 7 bases not matched to a gene. Germline values: CDR1 DFQATT, CDR2 SNEGSKA (reference sequence). This CDR3 reads CSASTSGGVHEQFF. CDR3 sequence (DNA): TGCAGTGCGAGTACTAGCGGGGGGGTCCATGAGCAGTTCTTC.

This chain connects TRBV5-6 to TRBJ2-3; the D is unclear. The V end lost 0 bases, the J end lost 1 base, and 12 bases lay between the germline ends. CDR3 length: 16 residues. Germline V gives CDR1 SGHDT, CDR2 YYEEEE. The CDR3 loop is CASSLVAAAGTDTQYF. CDR3 coding DNA: TGTGCCAGCAGCTTGGTGGCAGCCGCCGGCACAGATACGCAGTATTTT.

This clonotype was counted at least ten times. The genes are TRBV5-1 and TRBJ2-5, with 8 bases aligning to TRBD1. The CDR3 covers 14 residues. J lost 5 bases, V lost 1 base, and 4 bases had no gene match. Germline CDR1 is SGHRS and CDR2 is YFSETQ. The CDR3: CASSLRTGRETQYF. DNA for the CDR3: TGCGCCAGCAGCTTGCGGACAGGGCGGGAGACCCAGTACTTC.

The chain employs TRBV5-1 and TRBJ1-5, with TRBD1 as a possible D gene (5 bases). Germline CDR1 is SGHRS and CDR2 is YFSETQ. The CDR3 extends over 14 amino acids. The V end lost 2 bases, the J end lost 5 bases, and 11 bases lay between the germline ends. The CDR3: CASSLWGTDQPQHF. The CDR3 nucleotides are TGCGCCAGCAGCTTATGGGGGACGGATCAGCCCCAGCATTTT.

This clonotype turned up a few times. The chain joins TRBV29-1 to TRBJ1-2, with a possible D match to TRBD1 (5 bases). The germline V gene encodes CDR1 SQVTM and CDR2 ANQGSEA. The CDR3 is 16 residues long. V shed 4 bases and J shed 5 bases, with 23 bases lying between them. CDR3 protein: CSVGPQGGTLLYGYTF. The CDR3 DNA reads as TGCAGCGTTGGCCCCCAGGGTGGGACGCTACTTTATGGCTACACCTTC.

This chain links TRBV19 with TRBJ2-2; TRBD1 might be the D (6 bases). CDR1 LNHDA and CDR2 SQIVND come from the germline V gene (reference sequence). Trimming left V 3 bases short and J 1 base short, with 15 bases between. The length of the CDR3 is 17 residues. This CDR3 reads CASSITLGQLNTGELFF. The CDR3 bases are TGTGCCAGTAGTATTACTCTGGGACAACTGAACACCGGGGAGCTGTTTTTT.

This clonotype has a handful of counts. The chain is built from TRBV9 and TRBJ2-2; the D is unclear. There are 15 residues in the CDR3. In germline, CDR1 is SGDLS, CDR2 YYNGEE. Trimming shortened V by 1 base and J by 8 bases, and 15 bases separated the two germline ends. CDR3 DNA sequence: TGTGCCAGCAGCGTAACCCCGGCCTGGTCGGGGGAGCTGTTTTTT. Translated: CASSVTPAWSGELFF.

This clonotype came up a few times. The chain combines TRBV27 with TRBJ1-1, with 9 bases identical to TRBD1. The trim removed 6 bases at V and 3 bases at J, leaving 8 bases unmatched. This CDR3 is 15 amino acids long. Germline-derived CDR1 and CDR2 are MNHEY and SMNVEV (reference sequence). This CDR3 is CASSSPQGAHTEAFF. In DNA, the CDR3 is TGTGCCAGCAGCTCCCCACAGGGGGCCCACACTGAAGCTTTCTTT.

The V and J genes are TRBV7-2 and TRBJ2-1; 10 bases map to TRBD1. The CDR3 is made up of 14 amino acids. Trimming cost V 3 bases and J 9 bases; bases outside gene matches: 5. Germline V gives CDR1 SGHTA, CDR2 FQGNSA. As DNA, the CDR3 is TGTGCCAGCAGCTTCGGGACAGGGGTCAGTGAGCAGTTCTTC. Encoded protein: CASSFGTGVSEQFF.

This clonotype was counted once. This chain uses TRBV20-1 with TRBJ2-3, with D uncertain. The V and J ends lost 3 bases and 2 bases respectively, with 6 bases between them. The CDR3 has 12 residues. Germline lookup yields CDR1 DFQATT and CDR2 SNEGSKA (reference sequence). CDR3 DNA sequence: TGCAGTGCTAGGCAGGACACAGATACGCAGTATTTT. Its translation: CSARQDTDTQYF.

Comment on this clonotype: One end of the junction does not line up with germline, which may come from a read error. The chain has TRBV7-9 and TRBJ2-1, with D tentatively TRBD2 (6 bases). CDR3 length: 11 residues. Germline values: CDR1 SEHNR, CDR2 FQNEAQ (reference sequence). The CDR3 nucleotides are TGTGCCAGCAGCTTAGGCGGGGAGTGGTGCTTC. Its translation: CASSLGGEWCF.

The chain combines TRBV6-2 or TRBV6-3 with TRBJ2-3; D not certain. Germline CDR1 and CDR2: MNHEY and SVGEGT. The CDR3 is made up of 13 amino acids. V dropped 6 bases and J dropped 6 bases, with 13 bases sitting between them. CDR3: CASSHLNPDTQYF. In DNA form, the CDR3 reads TGTGCCAGCAGCCACCTGAACCCGGATACGCAGTATTTT.

The chain has TRBV5-6 and TRBJ2-5; 10 positions agree with TRBD2. This CDR3 region has 17 residues. Trimming at V came to 0 bases and at J to 4 bases, leaving 9 bases not matched to a gene. In germline, CDR1 is SGHDT, CDR2 YYEEEE. The DNA for the CDR3 is TGTGCCAGCAGCTTGGCCACGGCTAGCGGGGGTAGAGAGACCCAGTACTTC. Translation: CASSLATASGGRETQYF.